These T cell receptor beta chains were read from a single sample in a study of cytomegalovirus exposure and HLA in healthy donors. Some clones are missing from TCRdb's copy, which holds only in-frame ones; the method was immunoSEQ multiplex PCR. This table holds around 170,000 clones, around 85% found once. Sequenced: PBMCs. These receptors came from a man in his fifties in good health and CMV-seronegative. The CDR3 runs from the conserved cysteine through the conserved F or W. Each record gives: J gene, D gene, clone size, V gene, CDR3 length, CDR3 DNA, CDR3 protein. The D gene is left open where the match is weak. Size is stated for part of the rows, as once, few or many counts, or as a class when the clone is expanded.

TRBJ1-1,TRBD1,NA,TRBV2,15,TGTGCCAGCAGCGTCGGACAGGGAGGGAACACTGAAGCTTTCTTT,CASSVGQGGNTEAFF
TRBJ1-2,TRBD1,NA,TRBV7-2,15,TGTGCCAGCAGCAAATACGACAGGGACAGCTATGGCTACACCTTC,CASSKYDRDSYGYTF
TRBJ2-6,NA,NA,TRBV2,15,TGTGCCAGCAGGGAGACCAACTCTGGGGCCAACGTCCTGACTTTC,CASRETNSGANVLTF
TRBJ2-3,NA,NA,TRBV6-5,14,TGTGCCAGCATCCTAACAGGGTCTCAAAATACGCAGTATTTT,CASILTGSQNTQYF
TRBJ2-7,TRBD1,NA,TRBV7-9,16,TGTTCCAGCAGCCCCCAGGGCGGGACAGGGCGATACGAGCAGTACTTC,CSSSPQGGTGRYEQYF
TRBJ2-7,NA,few,TRBV11-2,14,TGTGCCAGCAGCCCCCGGGAAGCCCTCTACGAGCAGTACTTC,CASSPREALYEQYF
TRBJ2-1,NA,NA,TRBV30,13,TGTGCCTGGAGTCCCGGGGAATACAATGAGCAGTTCTTC,CAWSPGEYNEQFF
TRBJ1-1,TRBD1,NA,TRBV19,14,TGTGCCAGTAGTATCAGGGGGAAGAACACTGAAGCTTTCTTT,CASSIRGKNTEAFF
TRBJ2-1,NA,once,TRBV4-2,14,TGTGCCAGCAGCCGGATAGGAGAGCGGGATGAGCAGTTCTTC,CASSRIGERDEQFF
TRBJ2-2,NA,NA,TRBV4-3,13,TGCGCCAGCAGCCAAACTAGTAGCGGGGAGCTGTTTTTT,CASSQTSSGELFF
TRBJ1-1,NA,NA,TRBV7-9,14,TGTGCCAGCAGCTTAGAGAGGGTGTACCCTGAAGCTTTCTTT,CASSLERVYPEAFF
TRBJ2-1,NA,NA,TRBV19,15,TGTGCCAGTAGTATCTTCCTGAGCTCCTACAATGAGCAGTTCTTC,CASSIFLSSYNEQFF
TRBJ2-1,TRBD2,NA,TRBV4-3,20,TGCGCCAGCAGCCGTTCGGGGGTAGCGGGGGGGCTGGGAGTTTACAATGAGCAGTTCTTC,CASSRSGVAGGLGVYNEQFF
TRBJ2-5,NA,NA,TRBV6-5,14,TGTGCCAGCAGTTACGGGGCAGAACAAGAGACCCAGTACTTC,CASSYGAEQETQYF
TRBJ1-2,NA,NA,TRBV11-2,16,NA,CASSQAGDFRGYGYTF
TRBJ1-4,NA,NA,TRBV7-2,15,TGTGCCAGCAGCTTAGGGAGTAGAACTAATGAAAAACTGTTTTTT,CASSLGSRTNEKLFF
TRBJ2-1,TRBD1,NA,TRBV4-2,15,TGTGCCAGCAGCCAGCCCGGGACAGGGTTTTGGGAGCAGTTCTTC,CASSQPGTGFWEQFF
TRBJ1-2,TRBD1,NA,TRBV5-1,13,TGCGCCAGCAGCTTGGACAGGGGCTATGGCTACACCTTC,CASSLDRGYGYTF
TRBJ2-3,TRBD2,few,TRBV19,12,TGTGCCAGTAGTCCCTCCGCCGGGAGGGAGTATTTT,CASSPSAGREYF
TRBJ1-2,NA,NA,TRBV7-2,15,TGTGCCAGCAGCTCGTATCAAAACAGGGAACGTGGCTACACCTTC,CASSSYQNRERGYTF
TRBJ1-5,NA,NA,TRBV21-1,15,TGTGCCAGCAGCAATGTCCCGACGGGAGATCAGCCCCAGCATTTT,CASSNVPTGDQPQHF
TRBJ2-7,TRBD1,NA,TRBV5-1,16,TGCGCCAGCAGCCGCCCCCCGGGACAGGGAGCCTACGAGCAGTACTTC,CASSRPPGQGAYEQYF
TRBJ1-2,NA,NA,TRBV6-5,14,TGTGCCAGCAGTTACGATGTGGTCAGCTATGGCTACACCTTC,CASSYDVVSYGYTF
TRBJ2-3,NA,once,TRBV7-8,15,TGTGCCAGCAGCTTAAGGGGGTGGGGCACAGATACGCAGTATTTT,CASSLRGWGTDTQYF
TRBJ2-5,NA,NA,TRBV18,14,TGTGCCAGCTCACAGGAACAGGGCCAAGAGACCCAGTACTTC,CASSQEQGQETQYF
TRBJ1-2,NA,NA,TRBV2,13,TGTGCCAGCAGTGACCAGGGAGGAGGAGGCTACACCTTC,CASSDQGGGGYTF
TRBJ1-1,NA,NA,TRBV6-5,13,TGTGCCAGCAGTTTGGCCCAGAACACTGAAGCTTTCTTT,CASSLAQNTEAFF
TRBJ2-7,NA,NA,TRBV10-1,12,TGCGCCAGCAGTGAGTCGGAGGAAGTCTATACCTTC,CASSESEEVYTF
TRBJ2-5,NA,once,TRBV7-9,12,TGTGCCAGCAGCTCCAATAGGGGGACCCAGTACTTC,CASSSNRGTQYF
TRBJ2-3,NA,once,TRBV18,14,TGTGCCAGCTCCATACACGTAAAGGGGGATACGCAGTATTTT,CASSIHVKGDTQYF
TRBJ1-3,NA,once,TRBV5-1,17,TGCGCCAGCAGCTTGGCCTCTCAGGGATCTTCTGGAAACACCATATATTTT,CASSLASQGSSGNTIYF
TRBJ1-6,NA,once,TRBV5-6,17,TGTGCCAGCAGCTCTAGACAGGCCCCTAGGGATAATTCACCCCTCCACTTT,CASSSRQAPRDNSPLHF
TRBJ2-7,NA,NA,TRBV7-9,12,TGTTCCAGCAGCTTCGGGAGCTACGAGCAGTACTTC,CSSSFGSYEQYF
TRBJ2-5,TRBD1,NA,TRBV7-9,15,TGTGCCAGCAGCTCCTCGACAGGGGGCAGAGAGACCCAGTACTTC,CASSSSTGGRETQYF
TRBJ2-7,NA,NA,TRBV7-9,11,TGTTCCAGCAGCGACAAACTGGGACTCCTATTC,CSSSDKLGLLF
TRBJ2-3,NA,NA,TRBV7-6,16,TGTGCCAGCAGCTTAGATGGCGGGCGGAGGTCAGATACGCAGTATTTT,CASSLDGGRRSDTQYF
TRBJ1-1,NA,once,TRBV19,13,TGTGCCAGTAGTACCCCAGGGCGCCCCGGAGCTTTCTTT,CASSTPGRPGAFF
TRBJ2-5,TRBD1,NA,TRBV4-1,14,TGCGCCAGCAGCCACCTGACAGGGACGGAGACCCAGTACTTC,CASSHLTGTETQYF
TRBJ1-1,NA,NA,TRBV7-6,16,TGTGCCAGCAGCTCACAATTCAGGGCTAGATACACTGAAGCTTTCTTT,CASSSQFRARYTEAFF
TRBJ1-6,TRBD1,NA,TRBV19,16,TGTGCCAGTAGCGACAGGGCCCTCTCCTATAATTCACCCCTCCACTTT,CASSDRALSYNSPLHF
TRBJ1-6,TRBD1,NA,TRBV18,16,TGTGCCAGCTCACCAGTGGGACAGAATTATAATTCACCCCTCCACTTT,CASSPVGQNYNSPLHF
TRBJ1-3,NA,NA,TRBV4-3,17,TGCGCCAGCAGCCAAGCATTGGGCAGGTCCACTGGAAACACCATATATTTT,CASSQALGRSTGNTIYF
TRBJ2-7,TRBD2,NA,TRBV11-2,15,TGTGCCAGCAGCCCAAGGCGATTAGCGGGCTACGAGCAGTACTTC,CASSPRRLAGYEQYF
TRBJ1-2,TRBD1,few,TRBV10-3,15,TGTGCCATCAGCACGGGACAGGGAACTAACTATGGCTACACCTTC,CAISTGQGTNYGYTF
TRBJ1-4,NA,NA,TRBV29-1,11,TGCAGCGCAAAGCTTAGTGAAAAACTGTTTTTT,CSAKLSEKLFF
TRBJ2-7,NA,NA,TRBV19,13,TGTGCCAGTAGTTCACGACAGGCCTACGAGCAGTACTTC,CASSSRQAYEQYF
TRBJ2-3,TRBD2,NA,TRBV11-2,14,TGTGCCAGCAGCTCCCAGCGGGGGACAGATACGCAGTATTTT,CASSSQRGTDTQYF
TRBJ1-3,TRBD1,NA,TRBV19,18,TGTGCCAGTAGCCACGACAGGGGCACCAGTCCGACGGGAAACACCATATATTTT,CASSHDRGTSPTGNTIYF
TRBJ1-6,TRBD1,NA,TRBV27,15,TGTGCCAGCAGTTTCACCGGGACAGGGAGTTCACCCCTCCACTTT,CASSFTGTGSSPLHF
TRBJ2-1,NA,NA,TRBV5-6,16,TGTGCCAGCAGTCCTACAGGAGCTAATATCTACAATGAGCAGTTCTTC,CASSPTGANIYNEQFF
TRBJ2-7,NA,NA,TRBV13,12,TGTGCCAGCAGCTCGCTAGTGTCCGAGCAGTACTTC,CASSSLVSEQYF
TRBJ1-1,TRBD1,NA,TRBV29-1,14,TGCAGCGGCCTCCGGGACAGGGGTGACACTGAAGCTTTCTTT,CSGLRDRGDTEAFF
TRBJ2-4,NA,NA,TRBV2,15,TGTGCCAGCAGTGCGCAGGCGGGAGCCAAAAACATTCAGTACTTC,CASSAQAGAKNIQYF
TRBJ1-2,NA,NA,TRBV5-1,13,TGCGCCAGCCAAACCGAGGGCCACTATGGCTACACCTTC,CASQTEGHYGYTF
TRBJ1-5,TRBD1,few,TRBV30,12,TGTGCCGCGGGACAGGACAATCAGCCCCAGCATTTT,CAAGQDNQPQHF
TRBJ2-1,TRBD1,NA,TRBV7-9,15,TGTGCCAGCAGCTTAGGACAGGGGGGTTACAATGAGCAGTTCTTC,CASSLGQGGYNEQFF
TRBJ2-3,NA,NA,TRBV5-3,9,TGTGCCAGAAGCCACCAGGCTTATTTT,CARSHQAYF
TRBJ2-5,TRBD1,NA,TRBV5-5,16,TGTGCCAGCAGCTTGACGGGACAGTTACTACAAGAGACCCAGTACTTC,CASSLTGQLLQETQYF